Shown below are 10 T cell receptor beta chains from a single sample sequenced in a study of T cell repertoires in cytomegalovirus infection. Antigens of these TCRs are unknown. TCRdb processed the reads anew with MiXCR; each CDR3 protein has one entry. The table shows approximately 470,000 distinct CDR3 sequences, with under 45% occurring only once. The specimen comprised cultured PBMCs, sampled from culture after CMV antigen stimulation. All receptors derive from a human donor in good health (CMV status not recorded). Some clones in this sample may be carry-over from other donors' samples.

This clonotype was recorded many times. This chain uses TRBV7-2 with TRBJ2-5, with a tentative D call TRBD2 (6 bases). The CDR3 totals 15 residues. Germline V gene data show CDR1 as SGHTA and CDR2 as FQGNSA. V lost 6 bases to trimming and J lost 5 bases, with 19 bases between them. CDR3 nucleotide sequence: TGTGCCAGCAGGACGCGGTCGGGGGTGGGGGAGACCCAGTACTTC. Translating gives CASRTRSGVGETQYF.

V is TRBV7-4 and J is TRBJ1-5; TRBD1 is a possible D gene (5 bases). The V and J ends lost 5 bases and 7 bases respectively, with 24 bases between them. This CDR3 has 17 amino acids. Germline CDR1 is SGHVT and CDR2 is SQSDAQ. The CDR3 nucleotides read TGTGCCAGCAGCCACGGGGCGGCCGGGGGTGGGGTGCAGCCCCAGCATTTT. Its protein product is CASSHGAAGGGVQPQHF.

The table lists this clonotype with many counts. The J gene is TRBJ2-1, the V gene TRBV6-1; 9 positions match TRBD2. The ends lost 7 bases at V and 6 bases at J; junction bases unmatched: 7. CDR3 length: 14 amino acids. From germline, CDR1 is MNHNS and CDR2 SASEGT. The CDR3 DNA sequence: TGTGCCAGCACCCCCCTAGCGGGGCGCAATGAGCAGTTCTTC. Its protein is CASTPLAGRNEQFF.

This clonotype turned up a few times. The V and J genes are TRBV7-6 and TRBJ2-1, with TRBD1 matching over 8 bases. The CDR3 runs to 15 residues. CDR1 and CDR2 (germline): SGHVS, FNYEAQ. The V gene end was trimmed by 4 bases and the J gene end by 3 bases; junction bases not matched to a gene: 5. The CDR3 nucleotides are TGTGCCAGCAGCTCCCGGACAGGGTACTACAATGAGCAGTTCTTC. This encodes CASSSRTGYYNEQFF.

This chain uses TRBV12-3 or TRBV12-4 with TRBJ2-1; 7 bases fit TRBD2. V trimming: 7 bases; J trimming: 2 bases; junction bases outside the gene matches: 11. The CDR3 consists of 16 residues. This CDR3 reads CASTPKASGTYNEQFF. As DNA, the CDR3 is TGTGCCAGCACCCCTAAGGCTAGCGGTACCTACAATGAGCAGTTCTTC.

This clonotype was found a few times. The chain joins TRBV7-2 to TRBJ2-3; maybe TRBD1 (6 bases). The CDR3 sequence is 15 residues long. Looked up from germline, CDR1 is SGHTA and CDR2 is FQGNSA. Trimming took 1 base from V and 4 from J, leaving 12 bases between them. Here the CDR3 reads CASSLGFRGADTQYF. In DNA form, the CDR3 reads TGTGCCAGCAGCTTAGGATTCAGGGGTGCAGATACGCAGTATTTT.

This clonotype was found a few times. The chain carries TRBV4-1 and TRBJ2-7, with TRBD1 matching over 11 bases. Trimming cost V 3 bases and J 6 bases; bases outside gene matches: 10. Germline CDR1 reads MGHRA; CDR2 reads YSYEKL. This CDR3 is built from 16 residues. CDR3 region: CASSQTTGDRGSEQYF. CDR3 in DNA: TGCGCCAGCAGCCAGACCACGGGGGACAGGGGGAGCGAGCAGTACTTC.

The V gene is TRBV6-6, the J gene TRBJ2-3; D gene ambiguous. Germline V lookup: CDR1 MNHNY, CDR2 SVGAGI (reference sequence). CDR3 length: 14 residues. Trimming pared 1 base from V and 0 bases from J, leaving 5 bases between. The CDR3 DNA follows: TGTGCCAGCAGTTACTACGGGAGCACAGATACGCAGTATTTT. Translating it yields CASSYYGSTDTQYF.

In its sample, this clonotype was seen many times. The CDR3 DNA reads TGTGCCAGCAGCTTAGCACAGGGGGGGACTGAAGCTTTCTTT. Its protein is CASSLAQGGTEAFF. V is TRBV7-9 and J is TRBJ1-1; the match to TRBD1 covers 8 bases. After removal of 0 bases from V and 5 bases from J, the junction contained 2 bases not matched to a gene. The germline gives CDR1 SEHNR, CDR2 FQNEAQ (reference sequence). CDR3 length: 14 residues.

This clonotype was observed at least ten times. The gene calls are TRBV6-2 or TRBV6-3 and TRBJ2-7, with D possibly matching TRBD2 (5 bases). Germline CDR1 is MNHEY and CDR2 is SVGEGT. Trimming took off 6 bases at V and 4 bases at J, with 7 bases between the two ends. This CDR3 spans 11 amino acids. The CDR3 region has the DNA TGTGCCAGCAGCCGGGGTTACGAGCAGTACTTC. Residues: CASSRGYEQYF.